Listed below are T cell receptor beta chains from one sample, sequenced in a study of blood T cell repertoires in COVID-19. The method was immunoSEQ multiplex PCR; TCRdb's version includes in-frame clones alone and lacks a portion of them. The repertoire holds about 170,000 clones, with around nine tenths as singletons. The sequenced sample was peripheral blood. The source of these receptors is a man aged 18 to 30 with active or convalescent COVID-19. Both conserved end residues are part of each CDR3. Fields, in order: D gene, V gene, J gene, clone size, CDR3 DNA, CDR3 protein. The D gene is left open where the match is weak. Expanded clones get a size class; other rows say once, few or many, or leave the size out.

d_call: NA; v_call: TRBV28; j_call: TRBJ2-7; clone_size: once; cdr3_nt: TGTGCCAGCAGTTTATTGGACAGCTCCTACGAGCAGTACTTC; cdr3_aa: CASSLLDSSYEQYF
d_call: TRBD1; v_call: TRBV3-1/TRBV3-2; j_call: TRBJ2-2; clone_size: NA; cdr3_nt: TGTGCCAGCAACCAGGGACAGGGCGGTCCCGGGGAGCTGTTTTTT; cdr3_aa: CASNQGQGGPGELFF
d_call: TRBD2; v_call: TRBV5-1; j_call: TRBJ2-3; clone_size: NA; cdr3_nt: TGCGCCAGCAGCTCACTAGCGGCCTCGCTATTAGATACGCAGTATTTT; cdr3_aa: CASSSLAASLLDTQYF
d_call: NA; v_call: TRBV5-1; j_call: TRBJ1-1; clone_size: NA; cdr3_nt: TGCGCCAGCAGCTCGGAGCCGACAGGCAACACTGAAGCTTTCTTT; cdr3_aa: CASSSEPTGNTEAFF
d_call: NA; v_call: TRBV4-3; j_call: TRBJ2-1; clone_size: NA; cdr3_nt: TGCGCCAGCAGCCAAGATGGGGGGCGGGGGCACAATGAGCAGTTCTTC; cdr3_aa: CASSQDGGRGHNEQFF
d_call: NA; v_call: TRBV19; j_call: TRBJ1-1; clone_size: few; cdr3_nt: TGTGCCAGTAGTTCCCGGACTGGTTATGAAGCTTTCTTT; cdr3_aa: CASSSRTGYEAFF
d_call: NA; v_call: TRBV7-2; j_call: TRBJ1-2; clone_size: NA; cdr3_nt: TGTGCCAGCAGCTCGACAGGCCACTATGGCTACACCTTC; cdr3_aa: CASSSTGHYGYTF
d_call: NA; v_call: TRBV3-1/TRBV3-2; j_call: TRBJ2-2; clone_size: NA; cdr3_nt: TGTGCCAGCAGCCAAACAGGTCCGAACACCGGGGAGCTGTTTTTT; cdr3_aa: CASSQTGPNTGELFF
d_call: TRBD2; v_call: TRBV25-1; j_call: TRBJ2-3; clone_size: NA; cdr3_nt: TGTGCCAGCAGTGAGGGACTAGCGGGAGCTACAGATACGCAGTATTTT; cdr3_aa: CASSEGLAGATDTQYF
d_call: TRBD1; v_call: TRBV24-1; j_call: TRBJ1-6; clone_size: NA; cdr3_nt: TGTGCCACCAGTGATTCGGACAGGAGGGAGATGCGTAATTCACCCCTCCACTTT; cdr3_aa: CATSDSDRREMRNSPLHF
d_call: TRBD1; v_call: TRBV19; j_call: TRBJ2-7; clone_size: NA; cdr3_nt: TGTGCCAGTAGCCCGGGACAGGGCTTCTACGAGCAGTACTTC; cdr3_aa: CASSPGQGFYEQYF
d_call: NA; v_call: TRBV21-1; j_call: TRBJ1-5; clone_size: NA; cdr3_nt: TGTGCCAGCAGCAGTCCCGACAGGGGGATGCCGTACCTGGACAATCAGCCCCAGCATTTT; cdr3_aa: CASSSPDRGMPYLDNQPQHF
d_call: TRBD2; v_call: TRBV4-3; j_call: TRBJ2-7; clone_size: NA; cdr3_nt: TGCGCCAGCAGCCACAGCGGGACGACCTACGAGCAGTACTTC; cdr3_aa: CASSHSGTTYEQYF
d_call: NA; v_call: TRBV7-2; j_call: TRBJ2-1; clone_size: NA; cdr3_nt: TGTGCCAGCAGCCCCCGGGGTCAGGATAATGAGCAGTTCTTC; cdr3_aa: CASSPRGQDNEQFF
d_call: NA; v_call: TRBV10-3; j_call: TRBJ1-1; clone_size: NA; cdr3_nt: TGTGCCATCAGTGAGCAGGGTGTCTCCGAAGCTTTCTTT; cdr3_aa: CAISEQGVSEAFF
d_call: TRBD1; v_call: TRBV18; j_call: TRBJ1-2; clone_size: NA; cdr3_nt: TGTGCCAGCTCACCACTCTTCTCGATCCTTGGACAGGGAACCGATGGCTACACCTTC; cdr3_aa: CASSPLFSILGQGTDGYTF
d_call: TRBD1; v_call: TRBV6-1; j_call: TRBJ2-7; clone_size: NA; cdr3_nt: TGTGCCAGCAGTGAGGTGTCCCAAGGGGGCTCCGAGCAGTACTTC; cdr3_aa: CASSEVSQGGSEQYF
d_call: NA; v_call: TRBV29-1; j_call: TRBJ1-4; clone_size: few; cdr3_nt: TGCAGCGCTCAACAGGGAACTAATGAAAAACTGTTTTTT; cdr3_aa: CSAQQGTNEKLFF
d_call: NA; v_call: TRBV9; j_call: TRBJ2-1; clone_size: NA; cdr3_nt: TGTGCCAGCAGCGTAGGAGATAGCGGCGATGAGCAGTTCTTC; cdr3_aa: CASSVGDSGDEQFF
d_call: TRBD1; v_call: TRBV6-2/TRBV6-3; j_call: TRBJ1-5; clone_size: NA; cdr3_nt: TGTGCCAGCAGTTACCGTGGACAGGGTCAAGGGCAGCCCCAGCATTTT; cdr3_aa: CASSYRGQGQGQPQHF
d_call: NA; v_call: TRBV11-3; j_call: TRBJ1-1; clone_size: once; cdr3_nt: TGTGCCAGCAGCCCCGGGGGGGCAGGCACTGAAGCTTTCTTT; cdr3_aa: CASSPGGAGTEAFF
d_call: NA; v_call: TRBV12-3/TRBV12-4; j_call: TRBJ2-3; clone_size: NA; cdr3_nt: TGTGCCAGCAGTTCGGGCACAGATACGCAGTATTTT; cdr3_aa: CASSSGTDTQYF